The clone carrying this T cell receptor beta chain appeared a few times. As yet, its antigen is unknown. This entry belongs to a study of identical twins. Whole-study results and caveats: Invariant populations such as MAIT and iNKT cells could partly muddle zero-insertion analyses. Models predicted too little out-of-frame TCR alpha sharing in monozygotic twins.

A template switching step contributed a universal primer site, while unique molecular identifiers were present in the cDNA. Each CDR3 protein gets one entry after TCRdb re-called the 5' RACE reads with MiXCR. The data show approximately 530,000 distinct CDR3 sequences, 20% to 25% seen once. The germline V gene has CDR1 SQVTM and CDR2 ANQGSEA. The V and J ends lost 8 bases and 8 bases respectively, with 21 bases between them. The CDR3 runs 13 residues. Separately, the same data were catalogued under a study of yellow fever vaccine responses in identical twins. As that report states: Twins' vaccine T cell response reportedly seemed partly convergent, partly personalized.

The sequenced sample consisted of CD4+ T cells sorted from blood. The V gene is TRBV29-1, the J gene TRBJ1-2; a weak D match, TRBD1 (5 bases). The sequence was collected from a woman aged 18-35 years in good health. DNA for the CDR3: TGCAGCAGTCTGGGAGGGACCCAAGGGGGCTACACCTTC. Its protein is CSSLGGTQGGYTF.